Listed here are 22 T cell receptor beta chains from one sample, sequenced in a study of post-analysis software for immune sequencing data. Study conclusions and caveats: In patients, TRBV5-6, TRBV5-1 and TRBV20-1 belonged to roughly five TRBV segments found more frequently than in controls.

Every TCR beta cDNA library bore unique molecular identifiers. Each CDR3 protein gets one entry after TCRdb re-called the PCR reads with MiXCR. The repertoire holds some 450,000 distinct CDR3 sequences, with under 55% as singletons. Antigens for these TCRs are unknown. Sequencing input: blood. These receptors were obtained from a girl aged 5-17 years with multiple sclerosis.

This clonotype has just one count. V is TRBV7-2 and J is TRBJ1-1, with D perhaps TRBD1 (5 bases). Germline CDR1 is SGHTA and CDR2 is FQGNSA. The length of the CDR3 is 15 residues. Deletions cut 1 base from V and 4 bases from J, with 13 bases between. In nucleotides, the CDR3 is TGTGCCAGCAGCTTAGTCGGGATTGGGGGCACTGAAGCTTTCTTT. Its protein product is CASSLVGIGGTEAFF.

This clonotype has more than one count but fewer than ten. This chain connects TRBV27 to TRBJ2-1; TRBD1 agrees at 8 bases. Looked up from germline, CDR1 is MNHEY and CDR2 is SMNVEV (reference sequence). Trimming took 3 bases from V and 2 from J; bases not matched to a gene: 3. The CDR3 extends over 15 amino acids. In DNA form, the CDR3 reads TGTGCCAGCAGTTTCGGCAGGGGGCCCTACAATGAGCAGTTCTTC. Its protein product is CASSFGRGPYNEQFF.

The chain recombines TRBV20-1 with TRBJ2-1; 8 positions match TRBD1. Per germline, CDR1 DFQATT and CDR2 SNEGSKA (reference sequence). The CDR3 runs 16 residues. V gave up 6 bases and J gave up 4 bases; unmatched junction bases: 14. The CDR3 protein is CSAHRTGTGFYNEQFF. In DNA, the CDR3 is TGCAGTGCCCACCGAACCGGGACAGGCTTTTACAATGAGCAGTTCTTC.

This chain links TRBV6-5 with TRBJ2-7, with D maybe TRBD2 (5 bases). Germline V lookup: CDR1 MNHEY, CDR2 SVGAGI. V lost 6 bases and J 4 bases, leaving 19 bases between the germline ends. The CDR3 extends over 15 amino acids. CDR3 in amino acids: CASRPYTGFGYEQYF. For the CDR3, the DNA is TGTGCCAGCAGACCTTACACGGGGTTTGGGTACGAGCAGTACTTC.

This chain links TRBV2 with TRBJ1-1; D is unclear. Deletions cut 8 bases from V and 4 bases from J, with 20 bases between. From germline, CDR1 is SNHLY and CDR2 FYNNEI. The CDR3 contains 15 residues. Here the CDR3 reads CASGGIDGWATEAFF. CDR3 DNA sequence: TGTGCCAGCGGTGGGATTGACGGGTGGGCCACTGAAGCTTTCTTT.

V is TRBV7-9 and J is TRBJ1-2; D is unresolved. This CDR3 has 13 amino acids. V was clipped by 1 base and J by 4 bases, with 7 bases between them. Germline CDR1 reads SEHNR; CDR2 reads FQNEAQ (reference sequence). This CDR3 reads CASSLEQTYGYTF. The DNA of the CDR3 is TGTGCCAGCAGCTTAGAACAGACCTATGGCTACACCTTC. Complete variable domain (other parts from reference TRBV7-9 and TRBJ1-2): DTGVSQNPRHKITKRGQNVTFRCDPISEHNRLYWYRQTLGQGPEFLTYFQNEAQLEKSRLLSDRFSAERPKGSFSTLEIQRTEQGDSAMYLCASSLEQTYGYTFGSGTRLTVV.

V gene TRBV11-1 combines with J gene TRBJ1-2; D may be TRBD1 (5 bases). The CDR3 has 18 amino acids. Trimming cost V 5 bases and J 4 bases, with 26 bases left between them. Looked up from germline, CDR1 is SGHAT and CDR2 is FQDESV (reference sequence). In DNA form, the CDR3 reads TGTGCCAGCAGCGCCTTCGTCGCGAACGGTCGTACAGGCTATGGCTACACCTTC. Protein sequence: CASSAFVANGRTGYGYTF.

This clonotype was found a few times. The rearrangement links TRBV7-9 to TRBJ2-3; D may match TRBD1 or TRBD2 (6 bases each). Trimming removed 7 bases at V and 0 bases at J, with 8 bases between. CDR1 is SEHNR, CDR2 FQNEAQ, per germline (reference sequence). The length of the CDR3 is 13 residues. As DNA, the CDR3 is TGTGCCAGCACGGGGGCTAGCACAGATACGCAGTATTTT. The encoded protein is CASTGASTDTQYF.

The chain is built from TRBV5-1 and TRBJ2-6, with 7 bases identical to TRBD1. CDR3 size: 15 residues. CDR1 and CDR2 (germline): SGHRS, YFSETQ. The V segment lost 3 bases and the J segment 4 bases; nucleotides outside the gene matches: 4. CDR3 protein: CASSSGGAGANVLTF. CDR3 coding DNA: TGCGCCAGCAGCTCAGGGGGTGCCGGGGCCAACGTCCTGACTTTC.

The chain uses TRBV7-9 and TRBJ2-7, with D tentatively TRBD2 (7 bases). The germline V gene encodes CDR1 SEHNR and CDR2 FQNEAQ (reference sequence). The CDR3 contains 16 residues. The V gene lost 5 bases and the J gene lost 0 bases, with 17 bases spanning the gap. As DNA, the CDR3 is TGTGCCAGCAGCGAGCCATCGGGGGGCCTCTCCTACGAGCAGTACTTC. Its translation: CASSEPSGGLSYEQYF. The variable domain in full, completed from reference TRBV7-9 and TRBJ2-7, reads DTGVSQNPRHKITKRGQNVTFRCDPISEHNRLYWYRQTLGQGPEFLTYFQNEAQLEKSRLLSDRFSAERPKGSFSTLEIQRTEQGDSAMYLCASSEPSGGLSYEQYFGPGTRLTVT.

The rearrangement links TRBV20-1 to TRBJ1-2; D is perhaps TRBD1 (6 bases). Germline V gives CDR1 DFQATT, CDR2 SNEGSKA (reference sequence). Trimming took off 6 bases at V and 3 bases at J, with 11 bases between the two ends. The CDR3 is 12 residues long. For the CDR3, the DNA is TGCAGTGCCGCCAGGGGCGACTATGGCTACACCTTC. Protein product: CSAARGDYGYTF.

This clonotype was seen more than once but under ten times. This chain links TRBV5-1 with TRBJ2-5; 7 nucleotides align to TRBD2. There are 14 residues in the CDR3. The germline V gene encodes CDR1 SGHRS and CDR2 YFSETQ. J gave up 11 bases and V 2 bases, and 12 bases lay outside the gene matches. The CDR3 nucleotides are TGCGCCAGCAGCTTTCTAACTAGCGCGGGTGAGCAGTACTTC. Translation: CASSFLTSAGEQYF.

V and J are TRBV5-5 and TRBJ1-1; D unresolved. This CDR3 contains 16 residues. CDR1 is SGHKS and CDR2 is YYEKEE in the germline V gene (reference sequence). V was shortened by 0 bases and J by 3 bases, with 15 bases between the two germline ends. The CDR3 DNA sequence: TGTGCCAGCAGCTTGGGCCGGTTCCCCCGGGACACTGAAGCTTTCTTT. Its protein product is CASSLGRFPRDTEAFF.

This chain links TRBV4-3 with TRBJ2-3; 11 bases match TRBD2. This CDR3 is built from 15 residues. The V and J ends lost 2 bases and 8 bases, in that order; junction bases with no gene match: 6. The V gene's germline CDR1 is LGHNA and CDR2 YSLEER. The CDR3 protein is CASSQRLAGGGTQYF. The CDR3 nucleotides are TGCGCCAGCAGCCAACGGCTAGCGGGAGGAGGTACGCAGTATTTT.

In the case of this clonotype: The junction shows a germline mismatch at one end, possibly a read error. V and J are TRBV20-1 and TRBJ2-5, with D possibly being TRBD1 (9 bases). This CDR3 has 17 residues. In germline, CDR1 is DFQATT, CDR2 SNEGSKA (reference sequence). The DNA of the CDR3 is TGCAGTGCTAGAGATACGGGAGGGGACAGGGACCAAGGGACCCAGTACTTC. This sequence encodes CSARDTGGDRDQGTQYF.

CDR3 protein: CSARPRDRSILEQFF. CDR3 coding DNA: TGCAGTGCCAGGCCCCGGGACAGGTCGATCTTGGAGCAGTTCTTC. V gene TRBV20-1 combines with J gene TRBJ2-1; 8 bases map to TRBD1. The V segment lost 6 bases and the J segment 10 bases; nucleotides outside the gene matches: 17. The CDR3 loop spans 15 amino acids. Germline V gene data show CDR1 as DFQATT and CDR2 as SNEGSKA (reference sequence).

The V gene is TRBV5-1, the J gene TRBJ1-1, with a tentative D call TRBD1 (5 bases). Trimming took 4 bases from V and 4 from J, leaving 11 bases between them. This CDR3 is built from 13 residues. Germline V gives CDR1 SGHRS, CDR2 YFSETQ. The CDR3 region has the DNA TGCGCCAGCAGCGGTGGGGCGAGCACTGAAGCTTTCTTT. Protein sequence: CASSGGASTEAFF. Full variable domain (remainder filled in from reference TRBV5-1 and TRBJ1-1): KAGVTQTPRYLIKTRGQQVTLSCSPISGHRSVSWYQQTPGQGLQFLFEYFSETQRNKGNFPGRFSGRQFSNSRSEMNVSTLELGDSALYLCASSGGASTEAFFGQGTRLTVV.

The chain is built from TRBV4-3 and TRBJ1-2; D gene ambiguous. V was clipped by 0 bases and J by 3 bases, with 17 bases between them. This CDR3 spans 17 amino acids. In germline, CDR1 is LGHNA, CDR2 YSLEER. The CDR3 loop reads CASSQDLELDGHYGYTF. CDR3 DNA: TGCGCCAGCAGCCAAGATCTTGAGTTAGACGGACACTATGGCTACACCTTC.

The CDR3 spells CATSSGASYEQYF. Written as DNA, the CDR3 is TGTGCCACCAGCAGCGGGGCCTCCTACGAGCAGTACTTC. V and J are TRBV15 and TRBJ2-7; D possibly uses TRBD1 or TRBD2 (5 bases each). The length of the CDR3 is 13 residues. V was pared by 3 bases and J by 0 bases, with 6 bases between. Germline assignment: CDR1 LNHNV and CDR2 YYDKDF (reference sequence).

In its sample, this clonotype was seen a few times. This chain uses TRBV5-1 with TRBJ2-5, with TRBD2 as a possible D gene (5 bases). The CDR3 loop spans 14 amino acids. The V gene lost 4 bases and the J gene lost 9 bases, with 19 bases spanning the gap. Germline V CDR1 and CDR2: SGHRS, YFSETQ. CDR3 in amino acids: CASSVDSTAAAQYF. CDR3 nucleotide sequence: TGCGCCAGCAGCGTGGACTCGACGGCAGCGGCCCAGTACTTC.

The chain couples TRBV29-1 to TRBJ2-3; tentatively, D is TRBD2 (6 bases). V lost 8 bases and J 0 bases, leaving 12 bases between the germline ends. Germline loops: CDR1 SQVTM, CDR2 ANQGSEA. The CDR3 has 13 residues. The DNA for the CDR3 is TGCAGCCTTGGGCGGGGAAGCACAGATACGCAGTATTTT. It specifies CSLGRGSTDTQYF.

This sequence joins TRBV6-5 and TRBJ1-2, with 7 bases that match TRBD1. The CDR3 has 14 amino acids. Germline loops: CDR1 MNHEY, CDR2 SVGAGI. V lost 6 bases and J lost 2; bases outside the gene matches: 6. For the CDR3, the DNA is TGTGCCAGCAGCGCGGACAGGTCCAACTATGGCTACACCTTC. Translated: CASSADRSNYGYTF.